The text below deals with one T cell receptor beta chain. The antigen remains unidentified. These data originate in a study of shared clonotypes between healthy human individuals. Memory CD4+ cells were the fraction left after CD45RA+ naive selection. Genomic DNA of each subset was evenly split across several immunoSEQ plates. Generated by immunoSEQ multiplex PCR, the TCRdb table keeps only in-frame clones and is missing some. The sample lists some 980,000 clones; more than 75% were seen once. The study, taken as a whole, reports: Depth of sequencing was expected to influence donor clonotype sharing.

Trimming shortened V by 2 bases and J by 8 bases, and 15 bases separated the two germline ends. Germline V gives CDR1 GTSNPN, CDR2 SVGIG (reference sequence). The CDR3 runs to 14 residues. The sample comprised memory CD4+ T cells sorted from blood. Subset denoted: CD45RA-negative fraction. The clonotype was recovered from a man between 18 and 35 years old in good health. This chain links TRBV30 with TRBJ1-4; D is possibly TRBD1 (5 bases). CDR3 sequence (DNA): TGTGCCTGGAGTTCGGGTGGGGCAGGCGAAAAACTGTTTTTT. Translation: CAWSSGGAGEKLFF.